The source of this T cell receptor (beta chain) is a study of blood T cell repertoires in COVID-19. In the study overall: Donors in the United States, Italy and Spain gave samples during acute or convalescent COVID-19. The analysed material was cDNA or gDNA that came from T cells, B-cell-depleted T cells, or PBMCs.

Germline V lookup: CDR1 LNHDA, CDR2 SQIVND (reference sequence). The CDR3 is 15 residues long. V lost 5 bases, J lost 10 bases, and 10 bases stayed unmatched. Under the authors' procedure: Estimates of nucleated cell counts were drawn from the amplification of reference gene primers. Sequencing used immunoSEQ multiplex PCR; TCRdb keeps in-frame clones, though not all of them. V, J and clone size reflect that table, while D and trimming were determined from the DNA. The repertoire holds 150,000 or so clones, with over 70% as singletons. The receptor's source is a man in his 60s with acute or convalescent COVID-19. The J gene is TRBJ1-6, the V gene TRBV19; the match to TRBD1 covers 8 bases. Sequencing was carried out using peripheral blood. The CDR3 region is CASSVRDRFDSPLHF. The CDR3 coding sequence is TGTGCCAGTAGTGTCCGGGACAGGTTTGACTCACCCCTCCACTTT.